Listed below are T cell receptor beta chains from one sample, sequenced in a study of blood T cell repertoires in COVID-19. Assay: immunoSEQ multiplex PCR; the TCRdb copy retains only in-frame clones and omits some. The sample has around 320,000 clones, roughly 90% seen once. Sequences were obtained from PBMCs or T cells enriched from blood (not recorded which). The receptors stem from a woman aged 50 to 65 who had been exposed to COVID-19. CDR3s include the opening cysteine and the closing phenylalanine or tryptophan.

CDR3 length,V gene,CDR3 protein
13,TRBV5-4,CASSLSGAGELFF
12,TRBV28,CASSLEDYEQYF
13,TRBV4-1,CASSQDGNYGYTF
15,TRBV28,CASSSQGEDTDTQYF
19,TRBV27,CASSIHPFPTDLSNQPQHF
14,TRBV7-2,CASSPTGVPYEQYF
13,TRBV5-1,CASSSGQGGGYTF
16,TRBV27,CASSSPKTGKNEKLFF
14,TRBV10-3,CAISPGHSNYGYTF
15,TRBV7-9,CASSSGGTGGNTQYF
14,TRBV2,CASSELRSYNEQFF
13,TRBV5-1,CASSLDSFYEQYF
17,TRBV5-1,CASSLRVLSGGTDTQYF
14,TRBV7-2,CASSVGQANSPLHF
15,TRBV6-4,CASSDGGLALHEQFF
13,TRBV5-5,CASSDISNQPQHF
12,TRBV2,CASSAGDYGYTF
15,TRBV25-1,CASSGTDGQSYGYTF
15,TRBV19,CASTPRDRVSGELFF
12,TRBV27,CATQGVNTEAFF
14,TRBV6-5,CASRPGGGGDTQYF
15,TRBV10-2,CASSESGDYRGEQFF
11,TRBV7-9,CASSEVHEQYF
16,TRBV5-1,CASSPRQGVVKNIQYF
14,TRBV18,CASSPGGGGTEAFF
15,TRBV9,CASSVVGGTHNEQFF
14,TRBV28,CASSPGGSNQPQHF
15,TRBV27,CASSRTSSSGETQYF
14,TRBV28,CASTSILAGNTQYF
15,TRBV7-2,CASSITGGEYYGYTF
16,TRBV19,CASSIEAGQGNQPQHF